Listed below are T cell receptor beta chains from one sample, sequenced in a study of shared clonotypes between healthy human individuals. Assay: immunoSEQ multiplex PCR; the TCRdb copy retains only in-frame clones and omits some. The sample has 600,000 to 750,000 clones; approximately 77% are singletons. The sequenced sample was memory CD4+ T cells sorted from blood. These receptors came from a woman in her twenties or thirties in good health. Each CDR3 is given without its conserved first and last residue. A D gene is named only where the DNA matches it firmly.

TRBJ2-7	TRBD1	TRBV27	ASSLSARGFEQY
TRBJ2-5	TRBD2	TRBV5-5	ASSPGRTSEETQY
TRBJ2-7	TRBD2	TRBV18	ASSPGLAGVGEQY
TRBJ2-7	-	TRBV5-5	ASSLARVGEQY
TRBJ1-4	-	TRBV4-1	ASSRAGYLFKKGGEKLF
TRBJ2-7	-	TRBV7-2	ASSKRRGYEQY
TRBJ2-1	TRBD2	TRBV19	ASTYSAGSYNEQF
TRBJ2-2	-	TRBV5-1	ASSLGTQTGELF
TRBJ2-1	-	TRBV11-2	ASSWAVRGGRGETMKQF
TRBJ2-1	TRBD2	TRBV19	ASSTTSGAYNEQF
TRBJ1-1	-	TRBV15	ATSGPRNTEAF
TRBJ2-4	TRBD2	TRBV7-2	ASSRGSGRVPLQENIQY
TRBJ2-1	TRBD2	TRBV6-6	ASVAGGPSSYNEQF
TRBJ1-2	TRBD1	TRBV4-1	ASSRVGTGTGYGYT
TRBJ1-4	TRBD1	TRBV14	ASSQNKGTGHEKLF
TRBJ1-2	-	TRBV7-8	ASSLVGRGIYGYT
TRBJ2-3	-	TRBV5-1	ASSLSEFGTDTQY
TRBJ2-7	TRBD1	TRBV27	APPGGGFREQSYEQY
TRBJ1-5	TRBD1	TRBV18	ASSKTGAGNQPQH
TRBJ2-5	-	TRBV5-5	ASSFVRRNQETQY
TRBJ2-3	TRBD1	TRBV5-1	ASRDGTGFGTDTQY
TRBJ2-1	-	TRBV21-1	ANSSPGNEQF
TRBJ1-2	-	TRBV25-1	ASTREGRYT
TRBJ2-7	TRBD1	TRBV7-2	ASSWRGTDPSMQY
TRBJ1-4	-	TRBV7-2	ASSHSGGTSNEKLF
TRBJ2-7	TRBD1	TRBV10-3	ATMDRYYEQY
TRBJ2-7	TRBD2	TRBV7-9	ASSRRQTSGSFYEQY
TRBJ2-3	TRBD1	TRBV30	AWDLTGGLEPSTDTQY
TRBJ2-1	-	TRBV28	ASRTHNEQF
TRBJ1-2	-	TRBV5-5	ASSLIINGHGYT
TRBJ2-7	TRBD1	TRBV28	ASSSGQGVPYEQY
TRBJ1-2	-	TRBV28	ASRLGINYGYT
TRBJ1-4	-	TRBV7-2	ASSLVSGTGNEKLF
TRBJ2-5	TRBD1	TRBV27	ASSRRQGQETQY